This T cell receptor (beta chain) originates from a study of blood T cell repertoires in COVID-19 (dated by TCRdb to about 2020). For the wider study: Samples covering the acute and convalescent phases of COVID-19 were provided by collaborators in the United States, Italy and Spain. The prospective study material was composed of cDNA or gDNA derived from T cells, B-cell-depleted T cells, or PBMCs. Subjects who had been exposed to COVID-19, were actively infected with it, or had recovered from it provided the deeply sampled blood TCRbeta repertoires that made up the dataset. The repertoires were released in a freely available public database intended as a resource for research on the immune response to SARS-CoV-2. The samples were drawn from two sources: the first 160 participants of the ongoing ImmuneRACE study, and fewer than 1,500 subjects contributed by 6 global collaborators. Sample metadata almost always included a de-identified subject ID, COVID-19 status, age in years and sex. Where available, HLA class I and class II types were obtained from metadata supplied by the sample provider rather than from assay-based typing. General conclusions and limits of the study: The quantity of clinical and demographic metadata differed by source and by participant and was supplied without curation.

TCRbeta CDR3 regions were amplified from genomic DNA by means of the immunoSEQ Assay, a bias-controlled multiplex PCR. As for the original processing: Nucleated cell counts per sample were estimated from amplification of reference gene primers within the assay. To quantify the absolute abundance of each unique TCRbeta CDR3 rearrangement, sequence reads were collapsed and filtered. For each sample, productive Simpson clonality was calculated as the square root of Simpson's diversity index over productive rearrangements. In its TCRdb copy, this immuneACCESS table keeps in-frame sequences only and misses some clones. Where compared with another copy, unresolved V genes explain less than half of these, and the others have no known cause. V and J calls and clone size are given by that table; D and trimming were obtained from the DNA. The sample table shows roughly 81,000 clones, and around 88% are seen once. The ten largest clones take up approximately 8% of the sample.

About this clone: Its target antigen remains unknown. The record has no base qualities; no much larger clone is one base away.

Collaborating institutions collected whole blood in K2EDTA tubes following their own protocols. Collaborator samples were shipped for TCRbeta analysis as frozen whole blood, isolated PBMCs, or DNA extracted from either sample type. CDR3 length: 13 amino acids, cysteine to phenylalanine. Just the 39-base CDR3 DNA is kept, in frame starting at base 1. The germline V gene specifies MDHEN as CDR1 and SYDVKM as CDR2. Between the V and J ends, shortened by 6 bases and 8 bases respectively, the junction contains 14 bases. The source is a man aged 25 to 45 with acute or convalescent COVID-19. In this chain, TRBV28 is recombined with TRBJ2-1; the D segment cannot be called with confidence. The specimen was peripheral blood. The nucleotides read TGTGCCAGCAGGCCGGTCGAGGCTCATGAGCAGTTCTTC. This sequence encodes CASRPVEAHEQFF. The reference TRBV28 and TRBJ2-1 proteins fill in what lies around the CDR3, so the full variable domain reads DVKVTQSSRYLVKRTGEKVFLECVQDMDHENMFWYRQDPGLGLRLIYFSYDVKMKEKGDIPEGYSVSREKKERFSLILESASTNQTSMYLCASRPVEAHEQFFGPGTRLTVL.